The 11 T cell receptor beta chains below come from one sample, sequenced in a study of cytomegalovirus exposure and HLA in healthy donors. The primer mix had 60 Vbeta and 13 Jbeta primers. Some clones are missing from TCRdb's copy, which holds only in-frame ones; the method was immunoSEQ multiplex PCR. The data show around 190,000 clones, around 77% seen once. Sequenced input: PBMCs. Source of these receptors: a man aged 55 to 70 in good health and CMV-seronegative.

The DNA for the CDR3 is TGTGCCTGGAGTATGTGGGGGGGGATCGGTAACACTGAAGCTTTCTTT. It codes for CAWSMWGGIGNTEAFF. This chain uses TRBV30 with TRBJ1-1; D might be TRBD1 (5 bases). The CDR3 runs 16 residues. Germline CDR1 GTSNPN, CDR2 SVGIG (reference sequence). V was cut by 2 bases and J by 2 bases, with 18 bases left in between.

This clone has a handful of counts. The chain recombines TRBV10-3 with TRBJ2-7; D gene uncertain. Germline V gene data show CDR1 as ENHRY and CDR2 as SYGVKD. The CDR3 sequence is 11 residues long. The V and J ends lost 3 bases and 7 bases respectively, with 7 bases between them. The CDR3 DNA is TGTGCCATCAGTGACGCAGAAGAGCAGTACTTC. Translating it yields CAISDAEEQYF.

J is TRBJ1-2 and V is TRBV5-6, with a possible D match to TRBD1 (5 bases). With 5 bases removed from V and 6 bases from J, the gap between germline ends came to 20 bases. Germline lookup yields CDR1 SGHDT and CDR2 YYEEEE. The CDR3 length is 15 residues. The CDR3 DNA reads TGTGCCAGCAGGAGTGCCAGGGATTGGTCCCATGGCTACACCTTC. Protein sequence: CASRSARDWSHGYTF.

The chain employs TRBV19 and TRBJ1-2; no clear D. This CDR3 is 14 amino acids long. Trimming removed 1 base from V and 5 bases from J, with 11 bases in between. Germline assignment: CDR1 LNHDA and CDR2 SQIVND (reference sequence). CDR3 nucleotide sequence: TGTGCCAGTAGTATAGCACAGCGGAATTATGGCTACACCTTC. Encoded protein: CASSIAQRNYGYTF.

This chain links TRBV2 with TRBJ2-1; tentative D call: TRBD2 (5 bases). The CDR3 extends over 11 amino acids. Germline CDR1 is SNHLY and CDR2 is FYNNEI. CDR3 in amino acids: CVPRRGNEQFF. CDR3 coding DNA: TGTGTCCCCAGACGGGGCAATGAGCAGTTCTTC.

CDR3 protein: CASSPPNRGSNEKLFF. The CDR3 coding sequence is TGTGCCAGTAGCCCACCCAACAGGGGGTCTAATGAAAAACTGTTTTTT. This chain uses TRBV19 with TRBJ1-4; 8 positions agree with TRBD1. Germline loops: CDR1 LNHDA, CDR2 SQIVND (reference sequence). CDR3 length: 16 amino acids. J was trimmed by 3 bases and V by 6 bases; bases with no gene match: 9.

The V and J genes are TRBV5-1 and TRBJ2-7; TRBD2 matches at 7 bases. The ends lost 0 bases at V and 4 bases at J; junction bases unmatched: 4. The CDR3 spans 14 residues. The germline CDR1 and CDR2 sequences are SGHRS and YFSETQ. CDR3 protein: CASSLDGGDYEQYF. The CDR3 bases are TGCGCCAGCAGCTTGGATGGGGGGGATTACGAGCAGTACTTC.

The CDR3 is CAWSVPDAGPTSYEQYF. For the CDR3, the DNA is TGTGCCTGGAGTGTACCCGACGCGGGCCCGACATCCTACGAGCAGTACTTC. The chain joins TRBV30 to TRBJ2-5, with D maybe TRBD2 (5 bases). The J call may be mistaken, given a closer DNA end match to TRBJ2-7. Germline V gene sequence: CDR1 GTSNPN, CDR2 SVGIG (reference sequence). This CDR3 has 17 residues.

The J gene is TRBJ1-1, the V gene TRBV5-1, with D hard to call. Per germline, CDR1 SGHRS and CDR2 YFSETQ. The CDR3 sequence is 13 residues long. V lost 4 bases and J 2 bases, leaving 9 bases between the germline ends. The CDR3 bases are TGCGCCAGCAGCATACAGAGAAACACTGAAGCTTTCTTT. It encodes CASSIQRNTEAFF.

J is TRBJ2-3 and V is TRBV11-3; 11 bases are shared with TRBD1. CDR1 is SGHNT, CDR2 YENEEA, per germline. After removal of 5 bases from V and 4 bases from J, the junction contained 5 bases not matched to a gene. CDR3 length equals 15 residues. CDR3 loop: CASSRTGGASDTQYF. CDR3 in DNA: TGTGCCAGCAGCCGGACAGGGGGCGCCTCAGATACGCAGTATTTT.

In this sample, this clone turned up once. V is TRBV4-1 and J is TRBJ1-6; D is perhaps TRBD1 (5 bases). Trimming removed 1 base at V and 10 bases at J, with 17 bases between. Germline CDR1 and CDR2: MGHRA and YSYEKL. This CDR3 contains 16 residues. The CDR3 DNA sequence: TGCGCCAGCAGCCAAGGATTCGGGCAGGGAAGCTCACCCCTCCACTTT. This sequence encodes CASSQGFGQGSSPLHF.